The sequence of this TCR beta chain was determined in a study of CD8 T cells in ankylosing spondylitis. Study-wide findings and caveats: Past research had described some motif variants in reactive arthritis synovial fluid and blood. Blood of patients with ankylosing spondylitis appeared to be characterized by a TCR beta motif of roughly eight highly homologous variants. Reported data indicate significant enrichment of disease-linked clones within matched ankylosing spondylitis synovial fluid.

In germline, CDR1 is SQVTM, CDR2 ANQGSEA. Trimming shortened V by 6 bases and J by 3 bases, and 18 bases separated the two germline ends. This CDR3 is 15 amino acids long. This clonotype turned up a few times. Its antigen is undetermined. Making use of molecular barcodes, quantitative 5'-RACE generated TCR beta libraries. Each CDR3 protein gets one entry after TCRdb re-called the 5' RACE reads with MiXCR. The sample consists of fewer than 400,000 distinct CDR3 sequences, less than 9.5% of them appearing once. The rearrangement links TRBV29-1 to TRBJ1-5, with D maybe TRBD1 (5 bases). The TCR comes from a male donor with ankylosing spondylitis. The sample comprised blood, either unsorted or a sorted T cell fraction (not recorded which). The CDR3 spells CSVRRGTGVNQPQHF. The CDR3 coding sequence is TGCAGCGTCCGACGGGGCACTGGAGTCAATCAGCCCCAGCATTTT.